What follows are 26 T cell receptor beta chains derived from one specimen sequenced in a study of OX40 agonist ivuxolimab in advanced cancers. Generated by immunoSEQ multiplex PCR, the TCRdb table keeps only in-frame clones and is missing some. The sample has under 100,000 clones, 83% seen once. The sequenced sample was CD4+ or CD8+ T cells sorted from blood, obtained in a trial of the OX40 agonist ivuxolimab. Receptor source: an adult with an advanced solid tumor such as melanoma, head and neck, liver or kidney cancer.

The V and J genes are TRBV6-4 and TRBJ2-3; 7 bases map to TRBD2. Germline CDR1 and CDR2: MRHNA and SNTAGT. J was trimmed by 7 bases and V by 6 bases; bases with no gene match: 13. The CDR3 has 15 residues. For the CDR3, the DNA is TGTGCCAGCAGACCTATTTTCGGACTAGACAATACGCAGTATTTT. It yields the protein CASRPIFGLDNTQYF.

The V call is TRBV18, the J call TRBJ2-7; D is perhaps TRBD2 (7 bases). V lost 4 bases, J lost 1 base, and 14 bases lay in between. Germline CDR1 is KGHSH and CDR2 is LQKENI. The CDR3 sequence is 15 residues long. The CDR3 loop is CASSQARGGSYEQYF. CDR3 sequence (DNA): TGTGCCAGCTCACAGGCGAGGGGGGGGTCCTACGAGCAGTACTTC.

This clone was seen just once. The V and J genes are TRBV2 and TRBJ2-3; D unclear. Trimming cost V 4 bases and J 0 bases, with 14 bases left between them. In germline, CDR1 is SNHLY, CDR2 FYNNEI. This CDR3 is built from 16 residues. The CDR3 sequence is CASSGATHASTDTQYF. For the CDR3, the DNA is TGTGCCAGCAGTGGTGCGACACACGCTAGCACAGATACGCAGTATTTT. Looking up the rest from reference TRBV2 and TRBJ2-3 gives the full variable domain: EPEVTQTPSHQVTQMGQEVILRCVPISNHLYFYWYRQILGQKVEFLVSFYNNEISEKSEIFDDQFSVERPDGSNFTLKIRSTKLEDSAMYFCASSGATHASTDTQYFGPGTRLTVL.

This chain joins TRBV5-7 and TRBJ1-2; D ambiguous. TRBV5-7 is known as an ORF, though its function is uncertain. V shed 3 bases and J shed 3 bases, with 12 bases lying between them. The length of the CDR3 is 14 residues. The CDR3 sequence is CASSSERADYGYTF. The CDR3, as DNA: TGTGCCAGCAGCTCCGAACGGGCAGACTATGGCTACACCTTC.

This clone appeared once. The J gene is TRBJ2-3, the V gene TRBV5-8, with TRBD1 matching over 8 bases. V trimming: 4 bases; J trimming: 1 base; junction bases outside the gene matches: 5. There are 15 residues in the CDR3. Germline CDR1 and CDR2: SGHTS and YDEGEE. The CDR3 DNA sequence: TGTGCCAGCAGCACGACAGGGGTTGGCACAGATACGCAGTATTTT. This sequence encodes CASSTTGVGTDTQYF.

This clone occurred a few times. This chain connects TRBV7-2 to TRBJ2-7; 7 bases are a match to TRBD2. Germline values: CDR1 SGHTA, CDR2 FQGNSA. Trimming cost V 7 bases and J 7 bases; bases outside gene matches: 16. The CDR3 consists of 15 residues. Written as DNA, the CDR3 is TGTGCCAGCACTCGAAGCGGGACCGGGGTAGAAGAGCAGTACTTC. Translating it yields CASTRSGTGVEEQYF. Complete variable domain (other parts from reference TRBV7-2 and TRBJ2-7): GAGVSQSPSNKVTEKGKDVELRCDPISGHTALYWYRQSLGQGLEFLIYFQGNSAPDKSGLPSDRFSAERTGGSVSTLTIQRTQQEDSAVYLCASTRSGTGVEEQYFGPGTRLTVT.

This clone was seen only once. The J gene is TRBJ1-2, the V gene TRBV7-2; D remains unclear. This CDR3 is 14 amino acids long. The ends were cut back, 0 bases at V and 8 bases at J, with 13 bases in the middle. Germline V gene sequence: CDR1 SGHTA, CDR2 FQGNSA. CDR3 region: CASSLAQAPGGYTF. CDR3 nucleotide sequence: TGTGCCAGCAGCTTAGCGCAGGCACCGGGGGGCTACACCTTC.

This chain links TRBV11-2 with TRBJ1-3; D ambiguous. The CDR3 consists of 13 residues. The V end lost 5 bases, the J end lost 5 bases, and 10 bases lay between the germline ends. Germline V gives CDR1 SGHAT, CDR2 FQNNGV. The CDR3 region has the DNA TGTGCCAGCAGCATGACGAGTCGAAACACCATATATTTT. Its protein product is CASSMTSRNTIYF.

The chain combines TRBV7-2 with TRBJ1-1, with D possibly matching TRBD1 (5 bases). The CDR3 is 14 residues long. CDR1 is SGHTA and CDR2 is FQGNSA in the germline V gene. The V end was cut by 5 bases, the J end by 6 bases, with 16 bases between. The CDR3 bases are TGTGCCAGCAGCCTGGGGGGTTGGATGGCTGAAGCTTTCTTT. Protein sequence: CASSLGGWMAEAFF.

CDR3 in amino acids: CATSELAGGRTDTQYF. The CDR3 DNA is TGTGCCACCAGTGAACTAGCGGGGGGTCGCACAGATACGCAGTATTTT. The V and J genes are TRBV15 and TRBJ2-3, with 12 nucleotides matching TRBD2. Unmatched junction bases numbered 5, after V lost 6 bases and J lost 1 base. Looked up from germline, CDR1 is LNHNV and CDR2 is YYDKDF (reference sequence). CDR3 length: 16 amino acids. The full variable domain, with the rest looked up from reference TRBV15 and TRBJ2-3, is DAMVIQNPRYQVTQFGKPVTLSCSQTLNHNVMYWYQQKSSQAPKLLFHYYDKDFNNEADTPDNFQSRRPNTSFCFLDIRSPGLGDTAMYLCATSELAGGRTDTQYFGPGTRLTVL.

DNA of the CDR3: TGTGCCAGCAGCTTGGGACAGGGGGGTGATTCACCCCTCCACTTT. Protein: CASSLGQGGDSPLHF. The V gene is TRBV5-6, the J gene TRBJ1-6; the match to TRBD1 covers 9 bases. After removal of 0 bases from V and 8 bases from J, the junction contained 3 bases not matched to a gene. The V gene's germline CDR1 is SGHDT and CDR2 YYEEEE. The CDR3 runs to 15 residues.

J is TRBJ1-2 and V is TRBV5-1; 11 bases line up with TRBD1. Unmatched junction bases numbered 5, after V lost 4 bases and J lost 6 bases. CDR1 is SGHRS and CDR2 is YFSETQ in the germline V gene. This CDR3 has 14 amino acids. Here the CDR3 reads CASSLGQGAHGYTF. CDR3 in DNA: TGCGCCAGCAGCCTCGGACAGGGGGCCCATGGCTACACCTTC.

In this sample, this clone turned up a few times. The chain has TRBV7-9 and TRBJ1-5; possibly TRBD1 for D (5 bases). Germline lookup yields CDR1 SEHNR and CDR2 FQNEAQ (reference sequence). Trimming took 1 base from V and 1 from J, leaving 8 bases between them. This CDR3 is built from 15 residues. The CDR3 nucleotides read TGTGCCAGCAGCTTAGGGCAGGGAAGCAATCAGCCCCAGCATTTT. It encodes CASSLGQGSNQPQHF.

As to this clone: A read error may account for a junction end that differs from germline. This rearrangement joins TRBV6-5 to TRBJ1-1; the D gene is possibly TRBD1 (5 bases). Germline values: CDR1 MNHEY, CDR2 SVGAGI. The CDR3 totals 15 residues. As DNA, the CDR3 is TGTGCCAGCAGATACTCCGGGGGGGAGGGGACTGAAGCTTTCTTT. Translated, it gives CASRYSGGEGTEAFF.

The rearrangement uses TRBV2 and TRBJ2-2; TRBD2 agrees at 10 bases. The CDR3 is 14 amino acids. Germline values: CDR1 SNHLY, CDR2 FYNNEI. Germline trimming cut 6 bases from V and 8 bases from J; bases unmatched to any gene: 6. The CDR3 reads CASRGTSVMGELFF. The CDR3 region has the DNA TGTGCCAGCAGGGGGACTAGCGTGATGGGGGAGCTGTTTTTT.

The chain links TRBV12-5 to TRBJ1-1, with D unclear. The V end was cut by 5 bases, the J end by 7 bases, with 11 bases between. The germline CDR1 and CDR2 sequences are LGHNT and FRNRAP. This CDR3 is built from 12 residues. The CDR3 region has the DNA TGTGCTAGTGGTCGTATGTTAGATGAAGCTTTCTTT. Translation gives CASGRMLDEAFF.

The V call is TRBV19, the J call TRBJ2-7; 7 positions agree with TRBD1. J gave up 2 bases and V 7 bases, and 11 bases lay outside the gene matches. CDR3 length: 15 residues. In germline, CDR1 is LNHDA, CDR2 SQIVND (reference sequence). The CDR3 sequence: CASKREGAGTYEQYF. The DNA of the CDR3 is TGTGCCAGTAAGCGTGAGGGGGCTGGGACCTACGAGCAGTACTTC.

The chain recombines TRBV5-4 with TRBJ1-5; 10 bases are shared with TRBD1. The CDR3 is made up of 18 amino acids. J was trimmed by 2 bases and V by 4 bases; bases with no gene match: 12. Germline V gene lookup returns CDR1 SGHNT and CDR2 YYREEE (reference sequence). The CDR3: CASSQELIGTGGNQPQHF. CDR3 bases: TGTGCCAGCAGCCAAGAATTGATAGGGACAGGGGGCAATCAGCCCCAGCATTTT. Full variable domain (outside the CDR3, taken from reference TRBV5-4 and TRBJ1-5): ETGVTQSPTHLIKTRGQQVTLRCSSQSGHNTVSWYQQALGQGPQFIFQYYREEENGRGNFPPRFSGLQFPNYSSELNVNALELDDSALYLCASSQELIGTGGNQPQHFGDGTRLSIL.

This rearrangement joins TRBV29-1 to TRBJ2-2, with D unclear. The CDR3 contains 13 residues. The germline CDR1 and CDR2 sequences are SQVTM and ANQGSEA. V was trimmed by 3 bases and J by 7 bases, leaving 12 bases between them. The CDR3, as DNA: TGCAGCGTTGACGGCGACGCTATCGGGGAGCTGTTTTTT. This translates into CSVDGDAIGELFF.

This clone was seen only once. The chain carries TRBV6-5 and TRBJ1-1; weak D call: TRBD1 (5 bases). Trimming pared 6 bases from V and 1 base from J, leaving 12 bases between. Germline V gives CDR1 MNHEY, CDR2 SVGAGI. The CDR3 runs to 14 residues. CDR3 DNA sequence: TGTGCCAGCAGCTCCGGACAAGAGAACACTGAAGCTTTCTTT. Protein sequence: CASSSGQENTEAFF.

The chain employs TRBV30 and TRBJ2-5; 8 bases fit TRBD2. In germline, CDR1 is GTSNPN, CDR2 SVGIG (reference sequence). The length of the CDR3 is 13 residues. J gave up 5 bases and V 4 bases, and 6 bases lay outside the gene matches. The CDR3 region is CAWTTGGLETQYF. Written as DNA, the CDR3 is TGTGCCTGGACAACGGGGGGGCTGGAGACCCAGTACTTC.

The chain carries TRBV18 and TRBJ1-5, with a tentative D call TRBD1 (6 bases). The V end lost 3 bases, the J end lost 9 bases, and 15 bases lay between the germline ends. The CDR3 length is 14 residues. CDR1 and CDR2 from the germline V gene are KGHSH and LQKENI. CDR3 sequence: CASSPSDRLRPQHF. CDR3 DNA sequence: TGTGCCAGCTCACCCTCGGACAGATTGCGGCCCCAGCATTTT.

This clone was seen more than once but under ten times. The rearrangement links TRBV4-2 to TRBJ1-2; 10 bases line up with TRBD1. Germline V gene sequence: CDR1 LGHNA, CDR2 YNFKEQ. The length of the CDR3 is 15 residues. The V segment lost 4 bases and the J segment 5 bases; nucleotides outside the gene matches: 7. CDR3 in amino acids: CASSRAGTGEYGYTF. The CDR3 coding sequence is TGTGCCAGCAGCCGGGCCGGGACAGGGGAATATGGCTACACCTTC.

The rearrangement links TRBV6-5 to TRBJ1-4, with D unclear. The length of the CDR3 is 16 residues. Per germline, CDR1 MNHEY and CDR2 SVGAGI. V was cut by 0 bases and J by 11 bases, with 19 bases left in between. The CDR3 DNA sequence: TGTGCCAGCAGTTACTCCCAGGAATGGTTACGGCGGAAACTGTTTTTT. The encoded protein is CASSYSQEWLRRKLFF.

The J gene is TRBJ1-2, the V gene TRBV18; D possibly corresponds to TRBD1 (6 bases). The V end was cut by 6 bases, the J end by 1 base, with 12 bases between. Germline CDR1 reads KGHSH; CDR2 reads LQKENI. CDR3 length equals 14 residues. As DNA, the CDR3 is TGTGCCAGCTCGATTGACAGGAGTAACTATGGCTACACCTTC. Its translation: CASSIDRSNYGYTF.

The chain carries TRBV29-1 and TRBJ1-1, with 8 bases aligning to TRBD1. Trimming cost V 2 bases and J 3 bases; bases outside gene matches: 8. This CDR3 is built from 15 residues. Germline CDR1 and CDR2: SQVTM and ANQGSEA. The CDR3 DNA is TGCAGCGTTGAACCCCCCAGGGGGCGGGACACTGAAGCTTTCTTT. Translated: CSVEPPRGRDTEAFF. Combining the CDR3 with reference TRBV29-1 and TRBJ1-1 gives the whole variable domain SAVISQKPSRDICQRGTSLTIQCQVDSQVTMMFWYRQQPGQSLTLIATANQGSEATYESGFVIDKFPISRPNLTFSTLTVSNMSPEDSSIYLCSVEPPRGRDTEAFFGQGTRLTVV.